The 7 T cell receptor beta chains presented below share a single source sample, sequenced in a study of patients and donors after allogeneic stem cell transplantation. TCRdb independently ran MiXCR on the RT-PCR reads; one entry per CDR3 protein. The top ten hold 11% of the sample, which has roughly 230,000 distinct CDR3 sequences, roughly 15% seen once. The specimen was blood, either unsorted or a sorted T cell fraction (not recorded which). Source of these receptors: a human donor who was either an allogeneic HSCT recipient or a stem cell or donor lymphocyte infusion donor (not recorded which). It is not recorded whose cells these are; they may come from a transplant donor.

This clonotype was counted a few times. The V call is TRBV6-2 or TRBV6-3, the J call TRBJ2-1; D is undetermined. This CDR3 spans 15 amino acids. V dropped 2 bases and J dropped 1 base, with 9 bases sitting between them. Germline lookup yields CDR1 MNHEY and CDR2 SVGEGT. Written as DNA, the CDR3 is TGTGCCAGCAGTTACCCTTCTAGGTCCTACAATGAGCAGTTCTTC. Its protein is CASSYPSRSYNEQFF.

This chain uses TRBV27 with TRBJ2-5, with 7 bases matching TRBD1. J was trimmed by 5 bases and V by 6 bases; bases with no gene match: 9. Per the germline V gene, CDR1 is MNHEY and CDR2 is SMNVEV (reference sequence). This CDR3 has 14 residues. The CDR3 reads CASRPTGYGETQYF. DNA of the CDR3: TGTGCCAGCAGGCCGACAGGGTACGGGGAGACCCAGTACTTC.

This clonotype was observed a few times. The rearrangement links TRBV18 to TRBJ1-1, with D maybe TRBD1 (6 bases). Trimming took 6 bases from V and 2 from J, leaving 13 bases between them. This CDR3 is built from 14 residues. Germline V gene data show CDR1 as KGHSH and CDR2 as LQKENI. CDR3 sequence reads: CASSFKQGNTEAFF. The DNA of the CDR3 is TGTGCCAGCTCGTTCAAACAGGGTAACACTGAAGCTTTCTTT.

J is TRBJ2-1 and V is TRBV5-1; 9 bases agree with TRBD2. In germline, CDR1 is SGHRS, CDR2 YFSETQ. CDR3 length: 16 amino acids. The V and J ends lost 0 bases and 0 bases, in that order; junction bases with no gene match: 1. CDR3 DNA: TGCGCCAGCAGCTTGGGCGGGGGGGCCTCCTACAATGAGCAGTTCTTC. Its protein is CASSLGGGASYNEQFF.

At least ten counts were recorded for this clonotype. The genes are TRBV2 and TRBJ2-5; D remains unclear. V was shortened by 4 bases and J by 2 bases, with 20 bases between the two germline ends. The CDR3 totals 17 residues. From germline, CDR1 is SNHLY and CDR2 FYNNEI. The CDR3 DNA is TGTGCCAGCAGTGTTAATGGCGGCAAAATGCCTCAAGAGACCCAGTACTTC. Amino acid sequence: CASSVNGGKMPQETQYF.

This clonotype occurred a few times. The chain is built from TRBV7-9 and TRBJ1-4; 8 bases are a match to TRBD1. The CDR3 spans 14 residues. Germline trimming cut 3 bases from V and 8 bases from J; bases unmatched to any gene: 5. Germline V gene sequence: CDR1 SEHNR, CDR2 FQNEAQ (reference sequence). The chain's CDR3 is CASSFGQGQEKLFF. The CDR3 DNA reads as TGTGCCAGCAGCTTCGGACAGGGCCAGGAAAAACTGTTTTTT.

The chain has TRBV20-1 and TRBJ1-1; D remains ambiguous. CDR1 is DFQATT and CDR2 is SNEGSKA in the germline V gene (reference sequence). V lost 3 bases and J 5 bases, leaving 16 bases between the germline ends. CDR3 length equals 14 residues. The DNA of the CDR3 is TGCAGTGCTAGCAGTAACTCGGCATGGACTGAAGCTTTCTTT. Its protein is CSASSNSAWTEAFF.